The 27 T cell receptor beta chains below all came from one sample that was sequenced in a study of blood T cell repertoires in COVID-19. Sequencing was performed with immunoSEQ multiplex PCR; in TCRdb, only in-frame clones are kept and a portion is missing. The sample lists 9,000 to 13,000 clones, approximately 90% occurring once. The specimen sequenced was peripheral blood. The receptor set was obtained from a human donor in a cohort sampled during active COVID-19.

Only one count was recorded for this clone. This chain links TRBV30 with TRBJ2-2; D remains ambiguous. Trimming removed 5 bases from V and 1 base from J, with 14 bases in between. Germline assignment: CDR1 GTSNPN and CDR2 SVGIG (reference sequence). The CDR3 is 15 amino acids. The CDR3 region has the DNA TGTGCCTGGGGAGAAGCGATTCAGAACACCGGGGAGCTGTTTTTT. Its protein is CAWGEAIQNTGELFF.

The chain links TRBV10-3 to TRBJ2-3; D call uncertain. CDR1 is ENHRY, CDR2 SYGVKD, per germline. The length of the CDR3 is 13 residues. V lost 7 bases and J lost 4, with 12 bases in between. This CDR3 is CAITIDNADTQYF. CDR3 in DNA: TGTGCCATCACTATTGACAATGCAGATACGCAGTATTTT.

Worth noting for this clone: One junction end disagrees with the germline gene, perhaps due to a read error. This rearrangement joins TRBV23-1 to TRBJ2-7; D is possibly TRBD1 (6 bases). TRBV23-1 is placed among ORFs of uncertain function. The CDR3 runs 17 residues. As DNA, the CDR3 is TGCGCCAGCAGTCCGGGCTTAGGGGGAGTTTCCTCCCACGAGCAGTACTTC. It yields the protein CASSPGLGGVSSHEQYF.

V usage is TRBV5-1 and J usage is TRBJ2-1, with 10 bases identical to TRBD1. V shed 5 bases and J 5 bases; nucleotides not matched to a gene: 7. The CDR3 is 15 residues long. Germline loops: CDR1 SGHRS, CDR2 YFSETQ. The CDR3: CASRGGGTGDNEQFF. The DNA of the CDR3 is TGCGCCAGCAGGGGCGGGGGGACAGGGGACAATGAGCAGTTCTTC.

This clone came up once. A read error may produce the germline difference seen at one junction end. DNA for the CDR3: TGTGCTAGCAGCTTAGATCAGGGAAATTCCGCCGGGGAGCTGTTTTTT. As protein: CASSLDQGNSAGELFF. The chain uses TRBV7-7 and TRBJ2-2; tentative D call: TRBD1 (5 bases). The CDR3 runs to 16 residues. Germline V gene sequence: CDR1 SSHAT, CDR2 FNYEAQ (reference sequence).

The chain combines TRBV6-4 with TRBJ2-1, with 9 bases identical to TRBD2. Looked up from germline, CDR1 is MRHNA and CDR2 is SNTAGT. The ends lost 4 bases at V and 6 bases at J; junction bases unmatched: 10. This CDR3 is 16 amino acids long. Here the CDR3 reads CASSAGPGLAFNEQFF. In nucleotides, the CDR3 is TGTGCCAGCAGTGCCGGACCGGGACTAGCTTTCAATGAGCAGTTCTTC.

This chain joins TRBV15 and TRBJ1-4; 8 nucleotides match TRBD1. With V trimmed by 9 bases and J by 5 bases, 5 bases remained unmatched. The germline CDR1 and CDR2 sequences are LNHNV and YYDKDF (reference sequence). The CDR3 has 13 amino acids. Written as DNA, the CDR3 is TGTGCCACTCCGGGACAGGCAAATGAAAAACTGTTTTTT. It yields the protein CATPGQANEKLFF.

V and J are TRBV30 and TRBJ1-4; D is possibly TRBD1 (5 bases). The germline CDR1 and CDR2 sequences are GTSNPN and SVGIG (reference sequence). CDR3 length equals 16 residues. V shed 8 bases and J shed 3 bases, with 22 bases lying between them. CDR3 bases: TGTGCCCTCAAGCCGGGGCCGGGAGGGGCTAATGAAAAACTGTTTTTT. This codes for CALKPGPGGANEKLFF.

This rearrangement joins TRBV5-1 to TRBJ2-7; 9 bases are shared with TRBD1. Germline lookup yields CDR1 SGHRS and CDR2 YFSETQ. Trimming at V came to 4 bases and at J to 5 bases, leaving 10 bases not matched to a gene. The CDR3 covers 15 residues. The CDR3 nucleotides are TGCGCCAGCAGCCTCCAGGGACAGGGCTACCACGAGCAGTACTTC. Translating gives CASSLQGQGYHEQYF.

The V and J genes are TRBV2 and TRBJ1-6; tentatively, D is TRBD1 (5 bases). Trimming left V 4 bases short and J 16 bases short, with 17 bases between. Per the germline V gene, CDR1 is SNHLY and CDR2 is FYNNEI. The CDR3 contains 13 residues. The CDR3 region is CASSGGRGGPLHF. The CDR3 bases are TGTGCCAGCAGTGGGGGGAGGGGCGGCCCTCTCCACTTT.

The V call is TRBV7-8, the J call TRBJ1-6; 8 positions agree with TRBD1. This CDR3 spans 16 amino acids. Trimming took 1 base from V and 9 from J; bases not matched to a gene: 8. Germline CDR1 and CDR2: SGHVS and FQNEAQ. The CDR3 reads CASSLEGTGRGSPLHF. For the CDR3, the DNA is TGTGCCAGCAGCTTAGAAGGGACAGGTCGTGGTTCACCCCTCCACTTT.

The rearrangement links TRBV29-1 to TRBJ1-1; 7 bases are shared with TRBD1. The CDR3 is 13 amino acids. Germline V gene lookup returns CDR1 SQVTM and CDR2 ANQGSEA. The trim removed 6 bases at V and 1 base at J, leaving 5 bases unmatched. The CDR3, as DNA: TGCAGCGTCGGAAGACAGGGGAACACTGAAGCTTTCTTT. This codes for CSVGRQGNTEAFF.

This clone has a handful of counts. The genes are TRBV28 and TRBJ1-4; 7 bases align to TRBD1. J gave up 0 bases and V 6 bases, and 4 bases lay outside the gene matches. Germline CDR1 and CDR2: MDHEN and SYDVKM. There are 15 residues in the CDR3. CDR3 sequence: CASSPGQATNEKLFF. The CDR3, as DNA: TGTGCCAGCAGCCCCGGACAGGCAACTAATGAAAAACTGTTTTTT.

The chain links TRBV3-1 (or the pseudogene TRBV3-2) to TRBJ1-4; TRBD1 agrees at 10 bases. Losses at the gene ends were 3 bases for V and 3 bases for J; bases not matched to a gene: 16. The CDR3 has 20 residues. Germline CDR1 is LGHDT and CDR2 is YNNKEL (reference sequence). The DNA of the CDR3 is TGTGCCAGCAGCCAGACCCCGGGACAGGGGACGGAGAAAGCTAATGAAAAACTGTTTTTT. This translates into CASSQTPGQGTEKANEKLFF.

This chain connects TRBV6-6 to TRBJ2-1, with D perhaps TRBD2 (6 bases). The CDR3 has 15 residues. V was shortened by 8 bases and J by 7 bases, with 21 bases between the two germline ends. Germline values: CDR1 MNHNY, CDR2 SVGAGI (reference sequence). In DNA, the CDR3 is TGTGCCAGCCGGGCGGGGCCCGCGGGTAGGAATGAGCAGTTCTTC. Amino acids: CASRAGPAGRNEQFF.

The rearrangement joins TRBV5-4 to TRBJ2-5; 9 nucleotides match TRBD2. The V and J ends lost 4 bases and 2 bases, in that order; junction bases with no gene match: 9. Germline CDR1 and CDR2: SGHNT and YYREEE (reference sequence). CDR3 length: 16 amino acids. This chain's CDR3 is CASSRPKLAGQETQYF. The CDR3 nucleotides read TGTGCCAGCAGCCGACCCAAACTAGCGGGTCAAGAGACCCAGTACTTC.

This clone was seen only a few times. The chain is built from TRBV6-2 or TRBV6-3 and TRBJ2-1; 8 bases are shared with TRBD2. V lost 0 bases and J lost 3; bases outside the gene matches: 7. The CDR3 spans 17 residues. Germline CDR1 is MNHEY and CDR2 is SVGEGT. The DNA for the CDR3 is TGTGCCAGCAGTTACTCGCCATTAGCGGGGATCTACAATGAGCAGTTCTTC. Its protein is CASSYSPLAGIYNEQFF.

DNA of the CDR3: TGTGCCAGCAGTTTAACAGGCAACACCATATATTTT. It encodes CASSLTGNTIYF. The chain links TRBV12-3 or TRBV12-4 to TRBJ1-3; D perhaps matches TRBD1 (5 bases). V lost 2 bases and J lost 7, with 6 bases in between. The length of the CDR3 is 12 residues.

This clone was seen only once. The chain combines TRBV10-1 with TRBJ2-5; D perhaps matches TRBD1 (6 bases). Trimming took 2 bases from V and 1 from J, leaving 17 bases between them. CDR1 is WNHNN and CDR2 is SYGVQD in the germline V gene (reference sequence). CDR3 size: 17 residues. CDR3 loop: CASSETVSGTSQETQYF. The CDR3 DNA is TGCGCCAGCAGTGAGACCGTATCTGGGACATCCCAAGAGACCCAGTACTTC.

The rearrangement links TRBV28 to TRBJ2-1, with D perhaps TRBD1 (6 bases). The CDR3 runs 17 residues. Per germline, CDR1 MDHEN and CDR2 SYDVKM. The V gene lost 4 bases and the J gene lost 4 bases, with 20 bases spanning the gap. Written as DNA, the CDR3 is TGTGCCAGCAGTTCCTATTACACAGGGATTCAATACAATGAGCAGTTCTTC. Translated: CASSSYYTGIQYNEQFF.

This chain uses TRBV5-6 with TRBJ1-5; tentatively, D is TRBD1 (5 bases). Trimming stripped 0 bases from V and 10 bases from J, with 11 bases between. The CDR3 contains 13 residues. CDR1 is SGHDT and CDR2 is YYEEEE in the germline V gene. The DNA for the CDR3 is TGTGCCAGCAGCTTGGGCAGGGTGGGTCCCCAGCATTTT. Translation: CASSLGRVGPQHF.

The chain combines TRBV7-2 with TRBJ1-3; D remains unclear. CDR1 is SGHTA and CDR2 is FQGNSA in the germline V gene. Trimming cost V 5 bases and J 3 bases, with 11 bases left between them. This CDR3 is built from 14 residues. As DNA, the CDR3 is TGTGCCAGCAGCCCCGGGATTTATGGAAACACCATATATTTT. This translates into CASSPGIYGNTIYF.

CDR3 sequence: CASSDYDSRTAGELFF. CDR3 DNA sequence: TGTGCCAGCAGCGATTACGACAGCCGTACGGCGGGGGAGCTGTTTTTT. The chain carries TRBV27 and TRBJ2-2; D perhaps matches TRBD1 (5 bases). Trimming took 6 bases from V and 8 from J, leaving 22 bases between them. Germline V gene lookup returns CDR1 MNHEY and CDR2 SMNVEV (reference sequence). This CDR3 contains 16 residues.

This chain uses TRBV3-1 (or the pseudogene TRBV3-2) with TRBJ2-7, with 12 bases matching TRBD2. The CDR3 covers 18 residues. V shed 4 bases, J shed 6 bases, and the junction held 16 bases outside the gene matches. Germline CDR1 is LGHDT and CDR2 is YNNKEL (reference sequence). In DNA form, the CDR3 reads TGTGCCAGCAGCCTGAGGGCCCCTAGCGGGGGGGCCGGCCGCGAGCAGTACTTC. The encoded protein is CASSLRAPSGGAGREQYF.

The gene calls are TRBV2 and TRBJ1-3; D not resolved. Deletions cut 3 bases from V and 8 bases from J, with 8 bases between. Per germline, CDR1 SNHLY and CDR2 FYNNEI. CDR3 length: 12 residues. The CDR3 nucleotides read TGTGCCAGCAGTGATTGGGCTGACACCATATATTTT. This codes for CASSDWADTIYF.

The chain joins TRBV10-3 to TRBJ2-7, with 9 nucleotides matching TRBD2. CDR3 length: 18 residues. The germline gives CDR1 ENHRY, CDR2 SYGVKD. V was pared by 4 bases and J by 0 bases, with 13 bases of the junction left unmatched. DNA for the CDR3: TGTGCCATCAGTGCCCTCTCATTTAGAGCGGGGGGCTCCTACGAGCAGTACTTC. Protein product: CAISALSFRAGGSYEQYF.

V gene TRBV28 combines with J gene TRBJ1-2; D remains unclear. The CDR3 is 14 amino acids. The germline gives CDR1 MDHEN, CDR2 SYDVKM. Trimming took off 4 bases at V and 2 bases at J, with 11 bases between the two ends. The CDR3 DNA follows: TGTGCCAGCAGTTCGGTATCACAGAACTATGGCTACACCTTC. Its protein product is CASSSVSQNYGYTF.